Listed below are T cell receptor beta chains from one sample, sequenced in a study of T cells after posttransplantation cyclophosphamide. Using immunoSEQ multiplex PCR, the repertoire was profiled, and TCRdb retains in-frame clones only, with some absent. The repertoire shows 12,000 or so clones, none seen only once; the top ten take approximately 25%. This specimen consisted of PBMCs, obtained after allogeneic stem cell transplant with posttransplant cyclophosphamide. Receptor source: a female patient aged 40 to 50 who received an allogeneic stem cell transplant from a related donor, was CMV-positive, and had acute GVHD only. Part of the T cells may come from the graft donor. The CDR3 runs from the conserved cysteine through the conserved F or W. A D gene is named only where the DNA matches it firmly. Only some rows state a clone size, as once, few, many or a class for expanded clones.

d_gene: -
j_gene: TRBJ1-3
v_gene: TRBV30
abundance: many
CDR3nt: TGTGCCTGGAGTGTAGACAGGTTCTCTGGAAACACCATATATTTT
CDR3aa: CAWSVDRFSGNTIYF

d_gene: -
j_gene: TRBJ2-7
v_gene: TRBV18
abundance: many
CDR3nt: TGTGCCAGCTCCAAGGAGGAAGGGACCTACGAGCAGTACTTC
CDR3aa: CASSKEEGTYEQYF

d_gene: TRBD2
j_gene: TRBJ2-1
v_gene: TRBV28
abundance: few
CDR3nt: TGTGCCAGCAGTTTAGGTGGACTAGGGACTTACAATGAGCAGTTCTTC
CDR3aa: CASSLGGLGTYNEQFF

d_gene: -
j_gene: TRBJ1-6
v_gene: TRBV5-1
abundance: many
CDR3nt: TGCGCCAGCAGCTTACGACAGAGCCCTGATTCACCCCTCCACTTT
CDR3aa: CASSLRQSPDSPLHF

d_gene: -
j_gene: TRBJ2-3
v_gene: TRBV7-9
abundance: many
CDR3nt: TGTGCCAGCAGCTTGGGGAAAGGGGCGTCTAGCACAGATACGCAGTATTTT
CDR3aa: CASSLGKGASSTDTQYF

d_gene: -
j_gene: TRBJ1-6
v_gene: TRBV12-5
abundance: many
CDR3nt: TGTGCTAGTGGTGGCCGGGACAATAATTCACCCCTCCACTTT
CDR3aa: CASGGRDNNSPLHF

d_gene: TRBD2
j_gene: TRBJ2-7
v_gene: TRBV4-2
abundance: many
CDR3nt: TGTGCCAGCAGCCAATGGTCGACGAGCGGGGCCGAATACGAGCAGTACTTC
CDR3aa: CASSQWSTSGAEYEQYF

d_gene: TRBD2
j_gene: TRBJ2-3
v_gene: TRBV19
abundance: many
CDR3nt: TGTGCCAGTAGTATCCTAGCGGGGGGGGGAGATACGCAGTATTTT
CDR3aa: CASSILAGGGDTQYF

d_gene: TRBD1
j_gene: TRBJ1-2
v_gene: TRBV7-8
abundance: -
CDR3nt: TGTGCCAGCAGCTTAGGGGACAGGGGGAACTATGGCTACACCTTC
CDR3aa: CASSLGDRGNYGYTF

d_gene: -
j_gene: TRBJ1-6
v_gene: TRBV5-5
abundance: many
CDR3nt: TGTGCCAGCAGCTTGGGACAGGAAAATTCACCCCTCCACTTT
CDR3aa: CASSLGQENSPLHF

d_gene: TRBD1
j_gene: TRBJ1-2
v_gene: TRBV30
abundance: -
CDR3nt: TGTGCCTGGACGGGACAGGGGGTCGGGGGCTACACCTTC
CDR3aa: CAWTGQGVGGYTF

d_gene: -
j_gene: TRBJ1-6
v_gene: TRBV4-1
abundance: many
CDR3nt: TGCGCCAGCAGCGACAACCCACAGGGAAAAAATTCACCCCTCCACTTT
CDR3aa: CASSDNPQGKNSPLHF

d_gene: TRBD2
j_gene: TRBJ2-3
v_gene: TRBV15
abundance: few
CDR3nt: TGTGCCACCAGCAGGGTCCTAGCGGGAGGCTCAGATACGCAGTATTTT
CDR3aa: CATSRVLAGGSDTQYF

d_gene: -
j_gene: TRBJ1-6
v_gene: TRBV6-5
abundance: many
CDR3nt: TGTGCCAGCTTCGACAGTTATAATTCACCCCTCCACTTT
CDR3aa: CASFDSYNSPLHF

d_gene: -
j_gene: TRBJ2-3
v_gene: TRBV14
abundance: many
CDR3nt: TGTGCCAGCAGCCGGGGGACTAGCACAGATACGCAGTATTTT
CDR3aa: CASSRGTSTDTQYF

d_gene: -
j_gene: TRBJ1-1
v_gene: TRBV11-2
abundance: many
CDR3nt: TGTGCCAGCAGCTTAGCAGCGGGACGGAAGACAAACACTGAAGCTTTCTTT
CDR3aa: CASSLAAGRKTNTEAFF